What follows is one T cell receptor beta chain and its context. This entry comes from a study of cytomegalovirus exposure and HLA in healthy donors. Between the trimmed V and J ends, which lost 5 bases and 6 bases, there was a span of 11 bases. The germline V gene encodes CDR1 MDHEN and CDR2 SYDVKM. This CDR3 has 14 amino acids. A multiplex PCR was run with 60 Vbeta primers and 13 Jbeta primers. Sequencing used immunoSEQ multiplex PCR; TCRdb keeps in-frame clones, though not all of them. The profile shows around 140,000 clones, about 77% of them singletons. The clonotype originates from a woman between 40 and 50 years old in good health and CMV-seronegative. V gene TRBV28 combines with J gene TRBJ1-6; D may be TRBD1 (6 bases). The sequenced material came from PBMCs. DNA of the CDR3: TGTGCCAGCAGTCTCGGACAGCTTAATTCACCCCTCCACTTT. Protein: CASSLGQLNSPLHF. Looking up the rest from reference TRBV28 and TRBJ1-6 gives the full variable domain: DVKVTQSSRYLVKRTGEKVFLECVQDMDHENMFWYRQDPGLGLRLIYFSYDVKMKEKGDIPEGYSVSREKKERFSLILESASTNQTSMYLCASSLGQLNSPLHFGNGTRLTVT.